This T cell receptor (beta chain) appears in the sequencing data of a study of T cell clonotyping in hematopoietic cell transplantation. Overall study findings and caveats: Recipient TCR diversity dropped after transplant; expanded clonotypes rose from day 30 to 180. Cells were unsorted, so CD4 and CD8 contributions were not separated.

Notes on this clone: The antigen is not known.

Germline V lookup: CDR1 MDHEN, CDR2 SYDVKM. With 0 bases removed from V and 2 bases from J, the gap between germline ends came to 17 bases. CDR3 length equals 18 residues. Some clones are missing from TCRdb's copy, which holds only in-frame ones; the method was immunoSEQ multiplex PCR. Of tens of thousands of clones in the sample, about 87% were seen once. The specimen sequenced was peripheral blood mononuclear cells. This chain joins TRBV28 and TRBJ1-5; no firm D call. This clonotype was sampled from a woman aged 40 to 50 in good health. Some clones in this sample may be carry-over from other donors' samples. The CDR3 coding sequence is TGTGCCAGCAGTTTATGGGCTAGGGCGGAGAGGGGCAATCAGCCCCAGCATTTT. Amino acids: CASSLWARAERGNQPQHF.